This is a list of T cell receptor beta chains from one sample in a study of OX40 agonist ivuxolimab in advanced cancers. Measured with immunoSEQ multiplex PCR; TCRdb has only the in-frame clones, and not every one. In the table there are about 45,000 clones, 89% of which are singletons. The sequenced sample was CD4+ or CD8+ T cells sorted from blood, obtained in a trial of the OX40 agonist ivuxolimab. The receptors were sampled from an adult with an advanced solid tumor such as melanoma, head and neck, liver or kidney cancer. The CDR3 runs from the conserved cysteine through the conserved F or W. The D gene is left open where the match is weak. Some rows mark clone size as missing; the rest say once, few, many or name a class of expanded clone.

>NA|TRBD1|TRBJ2-2|TRBV6-5
TGTGCCATCAGAGTGGGACAGACGAACACCGGGGAGCTGTTTTTT
CAIRVGQTNTGELFF
>NA|TRBD2|TRBJ2-1|TRBV7-9
TGTGCCAGCAGCCTCAACGCGGGAGGGCCTTACAATGAGCAGTTCTTC
CASSLNAGGPYNEQFF
>NA|NA|TRBJ1-1|TRBV5-1
TGCGCCAGCAGCGAAGTAAGGGGGGGTGGCACTGAAGCTTTCTTT
CASSEVRGGGTEAFF
>NA|NA|TRBJ2-1|TRBV7-6
TGTGCCAGCAGCTTAATCCTTGTTGCTGACAATGAGCAGTTCTTC
CASSLILVADNEQFF
>NA|TRBD1|TRBJ2-5|TRBV7-9
TGTGCCAGCAGACACCGGGACAGGGGGAAAGAGACCCAGTACTTC
CASRHRDRGKETQYF
>NA|NA|TRBJ1-2|TRBV30
TGTGCCTGGAGTCTACCCTGGGAAGGACCCTGGGGGGAAGGCTACACCTTC
CAWSLPWEGPWGEGYTF
>NA|TRBD2|TRBJ2-5|TRBV6-5
TGTGCCAGCAGTAGACTAGCGGGAGTTCAAGAGACCCAGTACTTC
CASSRLAGVQETQYF
>NA|NA|TRBJ1-5|TRBV11-2
TGTGCCAGCAGCTTAGAGCGCTATCAGCCCCAGCATTTT
CASSLERYQPQHF
>NA|TRBD2|TRBJ2-1|TRBV4-1
TGCGCCAGCAGCCTTAGGACTAGCGGGGTCGATGAGCAGTTCTTC
CASSLRTSGVDEQFF
>NA|TRBD2|TRBJ2-1|TRBV28
TGTGCCAGCACGGGACTAGCGGGGGGAAGCTCCTACAATGAGCAGTTCTTC
CASTGLAGGSSYNEQFF
>NA|NA|TRBJ2-1|TRBV18
TGTGCCAGCTCACCAAATGTAGCTGACCCCTACAATGAGCAGTTCTTC
CASSPNVADPYNEQFF
>NA|TRBD2|TRBJ2-1|TRBV4-1
TGCGCCAGCAGCCAAGATCTCCTTCAACTAGCGGGAGGAAATGAGCAGTTCTTC
CASSQDLLQLAGGNEQFF
>NA|NA|TRBJ2-7|TRBV5-8
TGTGCCAGCAGCGCGAGGGTCGGAGCGGCATTCTCCTACGAGCAGTACTTC
CASSARVGAAFSYEQYF
>NA|NA|TRBJ1-5|TRBV2
TGTGCCAGCAGTGAATGGAGGAGACAGCCCCAGCATTTT
CASSEWRRQPQHF
>NA|TRBD1|TRBJ2-7|TRBV27
TGTGCCAGCAGTTGGGGGACAGGGTTCTACGAGCAGTACTTC
CASSWGTGFYEQYF
>NA|NA|TRBJ1-1|TRBV10-3
TGTGCCATCAGTGGGCGGAACCTGAACACTGAAGCTTTCTTT
CAISGRNLNTEAFF
>NA|NA|TRBJ2-7|TRBV9
TGTGCCAGCAGCGACCGGACAGGAGGGGAGCAGTACTTC
CASSDRTGGEQYF
>NA|NA|TRBJ2-1|TRBV27
TGTGCCAGCAGTCCCACAGGTTACTACAATGAGCAGTTCTTC
CASSPTGYYNEQFF
>NA|TRBD1|TRBJ1-4|TRBV5-1
TGCGCCAGCAGGACGGGACAGGGGTACTCTAATGAAAAACTGTTTTTT
CASRTGQGYSNEKLFF
>NA|TRBD1|TRBJ2-5|TRBV15
TGTGCCACCAGCATGGACAGGTTTCGAGAGACCCAGTACTTC
CATSMDRFRETQYF
>NA|NA|TRBJ1-2|TRBV4-2
TGTGCCAGCAGCCAAGAGCGCCGGGACTATGGCTACACCTTC
CASSQERRDYGYTF
>NA|TRBD2|TRBJ2-1|TRBV4-1
TGCGCCAGCAGCCAGACGACTAGCGGGGGTGCCCGGGGTGAGCAGTTCTTC
CASSQTTSGGARGEQFF
>NA|NA|TRBJ2-7|TRBV20-1
TGCAGTGCTAGGGAAGGGTTCGAGCAGTACTTC
CSAREGFEQYF
>NA|NA|TRBJ1-2|TRBV2
TGTGCCAGCAGTCTCTATGGCTACACCTTC
CASSLYGYTF
>NA|NA|TRBJ1-2|TRBV7-4
TGTGCCAGCAGCTTAGCGTTGCGGGGCGGCTACACCTTC
CASSLALRGGYTF
>once|NA|TRBJ1-6|TRBV9
TGTGCCAGCAGCGTAGGGAACTCACCCCTCCACTTT
CASSVGNSPLHF
>NA|NA|TRBJ2-3|TRBV2
TGTGCCAGCAGTGTAAATGGGGGCCCAAGCACAGATACGCAGTATTTT
CASSVNGGPSTDTQYF
>NA|TRBD2|TRBJ2-3|TRBV5-1
TGCGCCAGTAGACTAGCCACCCTTGATACGCAGTATTTT
CASRLATLDTQYF
>NA|NA|TRBJ1-3|TRBV30
TGTGCCTATAAGCGCTCTGGAAACACCATATATTTT
CAYKRSGNTIYF
>NA|NA|TRBJ2-7|TRBV27
TGTGCCAGCAGGAGAGGCGGGGACTACGAGCAGTACTTC
CASRRGGDYEQYF
>NA|NA|TRBJ2-2|TRBV6-5
TGTGCCAGCAGTTCCGGGACAAACACCGGGGAGCTGTTTTTT
CASSSGTNTGELFF
>NA|NA|TRBJ1-2|TRBV7-6
TGTGCCAGCAGCTTGACAGAGGCCTATGGCTACACCTTC
CASSLTEAYGYTF
>NA|NA|TRBJ2-2|TRBV4-1
TGCGCCAGCAGCCAATCCCCGGGGGCCGTGGAGCTGTTTTTT
CASSQSPGAVELFF
>NA|TRBD2|TRBJ2-7|TRBV10-3
TGTGCCATCAGTGAGCCTTTAGCGGGTAGCTCCTACGAGCAGTACTTC
CAISEPLAGSSYEQYF
>NA|NA|TRBJ1-6|TRBV7-9
TGTGCCAGCAGCTCAAATACCTCACCCCTCCACTTT
CASSSNTSPLHF
>NA|TRBD1|TRBJ2-7|TRBV5-4
TGTGCCAGCAGCTTACAGGGGGCTTGGAATAGCGAGCAGTACTTC
CASSLQGAWNSEQYF
>NA|NA|TRBJ2-1|TRBV19
TGTGCCAGTAGTTCGGCCTTTCTCTACAATGAGCAGTTCTTC
CASSSAFLYNEQFF
>NA|NA|TRBJ1-1|TRBV5-1
TGCGCCAGCAGCGCCGAGGGGGAGGGTTTGGACACTGAAGCTTTCTTT
CASSAEGEGLDTEAFF
>NA|TRBD1|TRBJ1-3|TRBV6-1
TGTGCCATCCTGGGGCCGGACAGGCCTGGAAACACCATATATTTT
CAILGPDRPGNTIYF
>NA|NA|TRBJ2-5|TRBV27
TGTGCCAGCAGTTTATCGCCAACCAAGAGAACCCAGTACTTC
CASSLSPTKRTQYF
>NA|TRBD1|TRBJ1-1|TRBV27
TGTGCCAGCAGTTTAACAGGGGCGAACACTGAAGCTTTCTTT
CASSLTGANTEAFF
>NA|NA|TRBJ2-3|TRBV13
TGTGCCAGCAGCTTCAGGGCGGCAGATACGCAGTATTTT
CASSFRAADTQYF